This TCR beta chain was retrieved from a study of response to subunit inactivated influenza vaccine. Study results and limitations: Authors suggested seasonal influenza vaccinations each recruit few new T cells.

This clonotype occurred a few times. Its cognate antigen is unknown. V dropped 2 bases and J dropped 7 bases, with 12 bases sitting between them. CDR3 size: 14 residues. CDR1 SGHTA and CDR2 FQGTGA come from the germline V gene. TCRdb re-analysed the RT-PCR reads in MiXCR, keeping a single row per CDR3 protein. The repertoire holds hundreds of thousands of distinct CDR3 sequences, with about 15% as singletons. The source was PBMCs from blood, collected approximately 15 days before vaccination. The sequence was collected from a man aged 50 to 60 who received an inactivated influenza vaccine. V and J are TRBV7-3 and TRBJ2-1; a weak D match, TRBD2 (5 bases). CDR3 residues: CASSLDTQRNEQFF. The CDR3, as DNA: TGTGCCAGCAGCTTAGACACTCAGCGGAATGAGCAGTTCTTC. The full variable domain, in which reference TRBV7-3 and TRBJ2-1 provide the parts outside the CDR3, is GAGVSQTPSNKVTEKGKYVELRCDPISGHTALYWYRQSLGQGPEFLIYFQGTGAADDSGLPNDRFFAVRPEGSVSTLKIQRTERGDSAVYLCASSLDTQRNEQFFGPGTRLTVL.